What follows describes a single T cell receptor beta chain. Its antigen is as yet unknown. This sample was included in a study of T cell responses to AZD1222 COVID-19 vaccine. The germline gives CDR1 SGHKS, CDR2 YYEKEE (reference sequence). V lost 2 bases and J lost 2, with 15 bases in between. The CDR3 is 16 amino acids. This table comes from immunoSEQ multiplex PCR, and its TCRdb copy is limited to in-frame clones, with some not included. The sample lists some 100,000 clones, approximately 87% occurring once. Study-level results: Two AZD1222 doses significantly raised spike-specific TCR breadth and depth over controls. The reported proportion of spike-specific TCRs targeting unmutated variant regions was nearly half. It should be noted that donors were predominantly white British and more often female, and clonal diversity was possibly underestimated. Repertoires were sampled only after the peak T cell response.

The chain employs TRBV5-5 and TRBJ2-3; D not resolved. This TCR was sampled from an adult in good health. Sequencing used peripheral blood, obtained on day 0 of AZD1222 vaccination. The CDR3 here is CASSFLAAGTTDTQYF. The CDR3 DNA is TGTGCCAGCAGCTTCTTGGCAGCAGGAACCACAGATACGCAGTATTTT. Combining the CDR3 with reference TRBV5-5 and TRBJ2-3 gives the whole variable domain DAGVTQSPTHLIKTRGQQVTLRCSPISGHKSVSWYQQVLGQGPQFIFQYYEKEERGRGNFPDRFSARQFPNYSSELNVNALLLGDSALYLCASSFLAAGTTDTQYFGPGTRLTVL.